This record covers a single T cell receptor beta chain. In germline, CDR1 is MDHEN, CDR2 SYDVKM. The CDR3 has 18 amino acids. V gave up 7 bases and J gave up 3 bases; unmatched junction bases: 11. The data were obtained in a study of blood T cell repertoires in COVID-19. At the level of the study: The United States, Italy and Spain provided the acute and convalescent COVID-19 samples. T cells, B-cell-depleted T cells, or PBMCs provided the cDNA or gDNA that served as material.

As originally analysed: Reference gene primer amplification yielded estimated nucleated cell counts. Here immunoSEQ multiplex PCR was the method, and the copy in TCRdb shows in-frame clones only, minus some. The V and J calls and clone size are taken from that table; D and trimming were inferred from the DNA. The data show about 240,000 clones, about 80% seen once. The TCR was taken from a woman of 80 years or more with acute or convalescent COVID-19. This chain joins TRBV28 and TRBJ2-6, with TRBD1 matching over 11 bases. The sample taken for sequencing was peripheral blood. CDR3 region: CASTFAGQGASGANVLTF. In DNA, the CDR3 is TGTGCCAGCACCTTCGCCGGACAGGGGGCTAGTGGGGCCAACGTCCTGACTTTC.